This TCR beta chain was documented in a study of T-cell reconstitution after alpha-beta-depleted transplantation in children. Study-level results: T-cell numbers and diversity one year post-transplant derived largely from freshly generated T cells. It was reported that alpha-beta T cells came from several hundred expanded graft clones (about two months after transplant). Surviving recipient T cells and thymic progenitors produced the high day-60 TCRbeta diversity seen in some patients.

A note on this clonotype: The target antigen is unknown.

Preparation of the TCRbeta library involved a method that used unique molecular identifiers. Via MiXCR, TCRdb re-called the PCR reads, giving one row per CDR3 protein. This sample has hundreds of thousands of distinct CDR3 sequences; roughly 25% occur once, and the top ten carry about 4.8%. The length of the CDR3 is 13 residues. Deletions cut 4 bases from V and 10 bases from J, with 14 bases between. This chain uses TRBV12-3 or TRBV12-4 with TRBJ2-1; D is uncertain. The specimen was PBMCs, mostly from graft donor cells, collected 360 days after TCRalphabeta/CD19-depleted stem cell transplant. This TCR came from a female patient between 2 and 10 years old who had a stem cell transplant for congenital amegakaryocytic thrombocytopenia, so the T cells may come from the graft donor. CDR3 loop: CASSYPWPGEQFF. The CDR3 nucleotides read TGTGCCAGCAGTTACCCCTGGCCCGGCGAGCAGTTCTTC.